The clone carrying this T cell receptor (beta chain) occurred a few times. Its cognate antigen is unknown. With 3 bases removed from V and 6 bases from J, the gap between germline ends came to 12 bases. The CDR3 covers 14 residues. The germline CDR1 and CDR2 sequences are SGHVS and FQNEAQ. This record comes from a study of T-cell memory formation after mild COVID-19. Whole-study findings and limits: Whether second-wave clones peaking at day 37 were SARS-CoV-2 specific went unconfirmed. CD4+ contracting clones were mainly CM and EM; CD8+ ones, EMRA.

5'RACE primed from the constant segment yielded TCR alpha and TCR beta cDNA libraries bearing sample barcodes and UMIs. Each CDR3 protein is one row after TCRdb ran MiXCR on the 5' RACE reads. The sample has some 450,000 distinct CDR3 sequences, under 20% seen once; the top ten hold 20% to 25%. The chain is built from TRBV7-8 and TRBJ1-5, with a weak D call TRBD1 (5 bases). Sequenced: PBMCs or a T cell subset sorted from them (not recorded which). This clonotype was obtained from a young man who had mild COVID-19 (a few samples of this study predate the infection). Cell type and time point are not known. CDR3 sequence: CASSFRGVGQPQHF. CDR3 bases: TGTGCCAGCAGCTTCCGGGGGGTAGGTCAGCCCCAGCATTTT.